The T cell receptor beta chain described here comes from a study of cytomegalovirus exposure and HLA in healthy donors. Study results and limitations: TCR clusters originating in the first cohort tended to co-occur in the 120 validation repertoires, according to a later analysis.

Some clones are missing from TCRdb's copy, which holds only in-frame ones; the method was immunoSEQ multiplex PCR. The sample includes under 250,000 clones, over 65% of them seen just once. This CDR3 spans 15 amino acids. CDR1 is MDHEN, CDR2 SYDVKM, per germline. V was pared by 3 bases and J by 6 bases, with 18 bases between. Comments on this clone: Its target is not known.

The TCR originated in a woman between 18 and 29 years old in good health and CMV-seronegative. Source material: PBMCs. This chain links TRBV28 with TRBJ2-7; no clear D. The CDR3 spells CASSLGGVGESEQYF. The CDR3 DNA follows: TGTGCCAGCAGTTTGGGCGGAGTCGGTGAAAGCGAGCAGTACTTC.